This entry lists 9 T cell receptor beta chains sequenced from one sample in a study of T cell responses to AZD1222 COVID-19 vaccine. Here immunoSEQ multiplex PCR was the method, and the copy in TCRdb shows in-frame clones only, minus some. The table includes approximately 110,000 clones, 80% to 90% detected once. The specimen comprised peripheral blood, sampled on day 0 of AZD1222 vaccination. These receptors all come from an adult in good health.

The chain carries TRBV5-1 and TRBJ1-6, with TRBD1 matching over 8 bases. The ends lost 0 bases at V and 1 base at J; junction bases unmatched: 6. Germline assignment: CDR1 SGHRS and CDR2 YFSETQ. The CDR3 is 18 amino acids. The CDR3 reads CASSLGWGTGSYNSPLHF. The DNA of the CDR3 is TGCGCCAGCAGCTTGGGCTGGGGGACAGGATCCTATAATTCACCCCTCCACTTT.

The chain combines TRBV10-2 with TRBJ1-1; D not resolved. The CDR3 is 11 amino acids. Trimming cost V 4 bases and J 8 bases, with 8 bases left between them. Germline V gives CDR1 WSHSY, CDR2 SAAADI. DNA of the CDR3: TGCGCCAGCAGTGGGGCAATGGAAGCTTTCTTT. Residues: CASSGAMEAFF.

This chain uses TRBV19 with TRBJ2-3; 8 bases align to TRBD1. This CDR3 comprises 15 residues. V shed 8 bases and J 5 bases; nucleotides not matched to a gene: 12. From germline, CDR1 is LNHDA and CDR2 SQIVND (reference sequence). This CDR3 is CASRLSGGDLDTQYF. The CDR3, as DNA: TGTGCCAGTCGGTTATCAGGGGGCGATTTAGATACGCAGTATTTT.

This chain uses TRBV19 with TRBJ2-1; the match to TRBD1 covers 11 bases. The CDR3 length is 16 residues. The V gene's germline CDR1 is LNHDA and CDR2 SQIVND (reference sequence). Trimming took 2 bases from V and 3 from J; bases not matched to a gene: 3. CDR3 in DNA: TGTGCCAGTAGTATAATCGGGACAGGGGGCTACAATGAGCAGTTCTTC. Protein: CASSIIGTGGYNEQFF.

The chain combines TRBV5-1 with TRBJ1-3; D is uncertain. V was pared by 5 bases and J by 4 bases, with 4 bases between. Germline CDR1 reads SGHRS; CDR2 reads YFSETQ. CDR3 length: 11 amino acids. CDR3 sequence (DNA): TGCGCCAGCAGAGCAGGAAACACCATATATTTT. Protein: CASRAGNTIYF.

The chain employs TRBV9 and TRBJ2-3; no reliable D call. The CDR3 is 12 residues long. Germline V CDR1 and CDR2: SGDLS, YYNGEE. V lost 5 bases and J 4 bases, leaving 8 bases between the germline ends. The CDR3 bases are TGTGCCAGCAGAGGAGAGGCAGATACGCAGTATTTT. Protein product: CASRGEADTQYF.

This sequence joins TRBV2 and TRBJ2-7; 8 bases agree with TRBD1. The CDR3 loop spans 12 amino acids. The V gene end was trimmed by 5 bases and the J gene end by 12 bases; junction bases not matched to a gene: 9. Germline V gives CDR1 SNHLY, CDR2 FYNNEI. The CDR3 region has the DNA TGTGCCAGCAGTATTCAGCGACAGGGGCCGTACTTC. Translating gives CASSIQRQGPYF.

The V and J genes are TRBV7-9 and TRBJ2-1; D possibly corresponds to TRBD2 (5 bases). The CDR3 loop spans 13 amino acids. V dropped 7 bases and J dropped 7 bases, with 14 bases sitting between them. The germline V gene encodes CDR1 SEHNR and CDR2 FQNEAQ (reference sequence). CDR3 DNA: TGTGCCAGCATCCAAGCTAGCATAAATGAGCAGTTCTTC. Protein product: CASIQASINEQFF.

The V gene is TRBV18, the J gene TRBJ2-2, with 9 positions matching TRBD2. The CDR3 is made up of 18 amino acids. The J segment lost 2 bases and the V segment lost 3 bases, leaving 10 bases of the junction unmatched. Germline CDR1 is KGHSH and CDR2 is LQKENI. The CDR3 DNA is TGTGCCAGCTCACCGCGACCGGTAGCGGGGGTTAACACCGGGGAGCTGTTTTTT. This translates into CASSPRPVAGVNTGELFF.